This T cell receptor beta chain was obtained from a study of cytomegalovirus exposure and HLA in healthy donors. PCR primers comprised 60 Vbeta and 13 Jbeta primers. TCRdb keeps only in-frame clones here, not all; method: immunoSEQ multiplex PCR. The sample lists fewer than 140,000 clones, 75% occurring once. The source material was PBMCs. The TCR originated in a male donor in good health and CMV-seropositive.

CDR3 DNA: TGCGCCAGCAGCCAAGCCTTGGCTTATGGCTACACCTTC. Encoded protein: CASSQALAYGYTF. The J gene is TRBJ1-2, the V gene TRBV4-1; D gene uncertain. V lost 1 base and J 5 bases, leaving 8 bases between the germline ends. The CDR3 covers 13 residues. Germline CDR1 is MGHRA and CDR2 is YSYEKL.